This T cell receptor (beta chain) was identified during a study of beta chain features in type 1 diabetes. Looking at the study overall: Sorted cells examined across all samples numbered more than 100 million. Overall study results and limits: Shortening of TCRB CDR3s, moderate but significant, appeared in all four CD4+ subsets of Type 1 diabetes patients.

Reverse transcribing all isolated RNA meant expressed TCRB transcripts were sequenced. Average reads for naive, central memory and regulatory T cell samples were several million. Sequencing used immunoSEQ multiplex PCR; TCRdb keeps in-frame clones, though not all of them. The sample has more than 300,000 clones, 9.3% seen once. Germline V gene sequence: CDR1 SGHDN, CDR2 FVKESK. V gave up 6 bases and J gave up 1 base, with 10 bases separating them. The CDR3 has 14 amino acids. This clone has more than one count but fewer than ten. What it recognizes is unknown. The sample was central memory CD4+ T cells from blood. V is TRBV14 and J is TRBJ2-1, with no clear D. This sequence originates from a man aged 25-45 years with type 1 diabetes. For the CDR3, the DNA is TGTGCCAGCAGTCTTCTGGGTTCCTACAATGAGCAGTTCTTC. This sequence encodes CASSLLGSYNEQFF.